The entry that follows covers one TCR beta chain sequence. This sample is part of a study of blood T cell repertoires in COVID-19. Study background: T cells, B-cell-depleted T cells, or PBMCs provided the cDNA or gDNA that served as material.

Trimming took 0 bases from V and 7 from J; bases not matched to a gene: 7. The CDR3 is made up of 16 amino acids. The V gene's germline CDR1 is MNHEY and CDR2 SVGAGI. In the study's own analysis: Reference gene primers were amplified, and this amplification served to estimate nucleated cell counts. Data came from immunoSEQ multiplex PCR; TCRdb stores just in-frame clones and leaves some out. V and J calls and clone size come straight from that table; D and trimming were deduced from the DNA. The sample includes 380,000 or so clones, 81% of them seen just once. The rearrangement links TRBV6-5 to TRBJ2-1; TRBD2 agrees at 9 bases. The clonotype originates from a human donor with acute or convalescent COVID-19. The donor label of this sample is uncertain. Sequenced sample: peripheral blood. DNA for the CDR3: TGTGCCAGCAGTTACTCTGCGACTAGCGGCCAGAATGAGCAGTTCTTC. Its protein product is CASSYSATSGQNEQFF.